This TCR beta chain stems from a study of shared clonotypes between healthy human individuals. General study findings and limits: Rarefaction revealed incomplete sorted-subset sequencing despite large depth.

Sequenced by immunoSEQ multiplex PCR; TCRdb stores in-frame clones only, minus some. Here the sample spans 2 million to 2.5 million clones, under 95% being singletons. A few counts support this clone. What it recognizes is unknown. Trimming shortened V by 1 base and J by 7 bases, and 14 bases separated the two germline ends. The CDR3 loop spans 15 amino acids. Germline CDR1 reads MGHRA; CDR2 reads YSYEKL. Material for sequencing was naive CD4+ T cells from PBMCs. Subset specified: CD45RA+ positively selected. The receptor comes from a man aged 18-30 years in good health. Some clones in this sample may be carry-over from other donors' samples. V usage is TRBV4-1 and J usage is TRBJ1-5; D is uncertain. The CDR3: CASSQGLQEGQPQHF. CDR3 in DNA: TGCGCCAGCAGCCAAGGTTTGCAGGAGGGACAGCCCCAGCATTTT.